This TCR beta chain derives from a study of early T cells in non-severe SARS-CoV-2 infection. Many counts were recorded for this clonotype. Molecules of cDNA were individually given unique molecular identifiers that were attached to them. TCRdb re-called the 5' RACE reads through MiXCR, storing one row per CDR3 protein. Here the sample spans 37,000 or so distinct CDR3 sequences, about 6.3% being singletons. Sequencing was performed on whole blood. This TCR came from an adult who was a healthcare worker with PCR-confirmed SARS-CoV-2 infection or an uninfected control (not recorded which).

CDR3 loop: CASSQTGNQPQHF. For the CDR3, the DNA is TGTGCCAGTAGTCAGACAGGTAATCAGCCCCAGCATTTT. The chain carries TRBV19 and TRBJ1-5; weak D call: TRBD1 (6 bases). V was pared by 5 bases and J by 4 bases, with 9 bases between. The CDR3 totals 13 residues. Germline V gives CDR1 LNHDA, CDR2 SQIVND (reference sequence).